The 12 T cell receptor beta chains below all came from one sample that was sequenced in a study of blood T cell repertoires in COVID-19. Libraries were prepared by immunoSEQ multiplex PCR; TCRdb keeps only in-frame clonotypes and omits some of them. The sample has approximately 180,000 clones; approximately 85% are singletons. Specimen: peripheral blood. The receptor set was obtained from a woman older than 75 with acute or convalescent COVID-19.

The rearrangement links TRBV7-2 to TRBJ2-3, with 7 bases aligning to TRBD2. J gave up 4 bases and V 1 base, and 5 bases lay outside the gene matches. CDR3 size: 15 residues. Germline V gene sequence: CDR1 SGHTA, CDR2 FQGNSA. The DNA of the CDR3 is TGTGCCAGCAGCTTAGGCGGGAGAGGGCCAGATACGCAGTATTTT. Amino acids: CASSLGGRGPDTQYF.

The chain links TRBV5-4 to TRBJ2-3, with TRBD1 matching 9 bases. J was trimmed by 3 bases and V by 0 bases; bases with no gene match: 2. Germline CDR1 reads SGHNT; CDR2 reads YYREEE (reference sequence). The CDR3 is made up of 15 amino acids. The CDR3 protein is CASSLGGQGTDTQYF. The CDR3 coding sequence is TGTGCCAGCAGCTTGGGGGGACAGGGAACAGATACGCAGTATTTT.

The J gene is TRBJ1-6, the V gene TRBV25-1; 9 nucleotides align to TRBD1. The CDR3 loop spans 15 amino acids. The trim removed 2 bases at V and 10 bases at J, leaving 6 bases unmatched. CDR1 and CDR2 from the germline V gene are MGHDK and SYGVNS. CDR3 DNA sequence: TGTGCCAGCAGTGAAGACAGGGGGATGTCGTCACCCCTCCACTTT. It codes for CASSEDRGMSSPLHF.

The chain employs TRBV19 and TRBJ1-1; D remains unclear. The V and J ends lost 2 bases and 11 bases respectively, with 12 bases between them. Germline CDR1 is LNHDA and CDR2 is SQIVND (reference sequence). The CDR3 is 12 amino acids. The CDR3 DNA reads as TGTGCCAGTAGTATATGGCCAGGTCGGGCTTTCTTT. It is translated as CASSIWPGRAFF.

The chain combines TRBV27 with TRBJ2-5; tentatively, D is TRBD1 (6 bases). The CDR3 has 15 amino acids. Germline V gene lookup returns CDR1 MNHEY and CDR2 SMNVEV (reference sequence). The germline V and J ends were trimmed by 5 bases and 4 bases, with 17 bases remaining between them. The CDR3 loop reads CASSLGPSTGETQYF. CDR3 DNA: TGTGCCAGCAGTCTGGGACCCTCGACAGGAGAGACCCAGTACTTC.

V is TRBV7-2 and J is TRBJ2-1; TRBD2 matches at 14 bases. With 0 bases clipped from V and 6 bases from J, the junction kept 1 base outside the gene matches. CDR1 is SGHTA and CDR2 is FQGNSA in the germline V gene. The CDR3 length is 16 residues. CDR3: CASSLAGTSGSNEQFF. The CDR3 DNA reads as TGTGCCAGCAGCTTAGCTGGGACTAGCGGGAGCAATGAGCAGTTCTTC.

This sequence joins TRBV11-2 and TRBJ2-2, with D maybe TRBD1 (5 bases). V lost 3 bases to trimming and J lost 0 bases, with 11 bases between them. This CDR3 is built from 16 residues. The germline V gene has CDR1 SGHAT and CDR2 FQNNGV. DNA for the CDR3: TGTGCCAGCAGCTTTGGGCAGGGATCGAACACCGGGGAGCTGTTTTTT. Amino acid sequence: CASSFGQGSNTGELFF.

This clone came up a few times. V and J are TRBV27 and TRBJ2-1; 15 bases fit TRBD2. Germline V CDR1 and CDR2: MNHEY, SMNVEV (reference sequence). Trimming removed 2 bases from V and 3 bases from J; junction bases left unmatched: 2. There are 17 residues in the CDR3. The DNA for the CDR3 is TGTGCCAGCAGTTTAGGGACTAGCGGGGGGCACTACAATGAGCAGTTCTTC. Amino acids: CASSLGTSGGHYNEQFF.

The chain uses TRBV18 and TRBJ1-3; 10 bases are a match to TRBD1. Germline V gene lookup returns CDR1 KGHSH and CDR2 LQKENI. V gave up 3 bases and J gave up 4 bases; unmatched junction bases: 3. The CDR3 loop spans 15 amino acids. Here the CDR3 reads CASSPPGQGGNTIYF. CDR3 sequence (DNA): TGTGCCAGCTCACCGCCGGGACAGGGGGGAAACACCATATATTTT.

This rearrangement joins TRBV9 to TRBJ2-7, with 8 bases aligning to TRBD1. In germline, CDR1 is SGDLS, CDR2 YYNGEE. Trimming at V came to 0 bases and at J to 2 bases, leaving 4 bases not matched to a gene. This CDR3 has 15 residues. CDR3 nucleotide sequence: TGTGCCAGCAGCGTAGAGGGACAGGCAGCCTACGAGCAGTACTTC. It encodes CASSVEGQAAYEQYF.

This chain joins TRBV29-1 and TRBJ1-3; 8 bases agree with TRBD1. This CDR3 comprises 15 residues. Germline-derived CDR1 and CDR2 are SQVTM and ANQGSEA. J gave up 4 bases and V 4 bases, and 9 bases lay outside the gene matches. CDR3 region: CSVVPGTGGGNTIYF. The CDR3, as DNA: TGCAGCGTTGTCCCGGGGACAGGAGGAGGAAACACCATATATTTT.

The J gene is TRBJ2-7, the V gene TRBV7-8; 10 bases line up with TRBD1. Looked up from germline, CDR1 is SGHVS and CDR2 is FQNEAQ. V shed 5 bases and J 6 bases; nucleotides not matched to a gene: 10. CDR3 size: 15 residues. DNA of the CDR3: TGTGCCAGCAGCCCCCGACAGGGGGCGAGTCGCGAGCAGTACTTC. This sequence encodes CASSPRQGASREQYF.